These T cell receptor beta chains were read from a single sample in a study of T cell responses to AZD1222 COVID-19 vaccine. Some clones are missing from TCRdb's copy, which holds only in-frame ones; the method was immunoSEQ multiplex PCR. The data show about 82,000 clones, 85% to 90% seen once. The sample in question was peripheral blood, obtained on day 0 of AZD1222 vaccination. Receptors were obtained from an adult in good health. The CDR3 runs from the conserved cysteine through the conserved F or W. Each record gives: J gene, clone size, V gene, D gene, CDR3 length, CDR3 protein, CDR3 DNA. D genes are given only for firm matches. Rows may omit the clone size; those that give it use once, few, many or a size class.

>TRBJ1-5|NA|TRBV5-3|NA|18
CANLREGRGDDSNQPQHF
TGTGCCAACCTGCGGGAGGGTAGAGGGGACGATAGCAATCAGCCCCAGCATTTT
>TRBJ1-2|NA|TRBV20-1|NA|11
CSAPERSTYTF
TGCAGTGCCCCCGAACGTTCTACCTACACCTTC
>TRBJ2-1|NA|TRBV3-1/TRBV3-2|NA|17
CASSQFLSGRPYNEQFF
TGTGCCAGCAGCCAGTTTTTATCGGGACGCCCCTACAATGAGCAGTTCTTC
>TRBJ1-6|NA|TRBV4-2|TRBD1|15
CASSHGTADISPLHF
TGTGCCAGCAGCCATGGGACAGCCGATATTTCACCCCTCCACTTT
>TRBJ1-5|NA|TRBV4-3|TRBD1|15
CASSRGTGVNQPQHF
TGCGCCAGCAGCCGGGGCACAGGGGTAAATCAGCCCCAGCATTTT
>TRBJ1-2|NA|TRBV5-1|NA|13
CASSVSGLDGYTF
TGCGCCAGCAGCGTTTCAGGGCTGGATGGCTACACCTTC
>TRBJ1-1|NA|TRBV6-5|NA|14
CASSYSPGWTEAFF
TGTGCCAGCAGTTACTCGCCGGGTTGGACTGAAGCTTTCTTT
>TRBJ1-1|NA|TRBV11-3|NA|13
CASSLSEDTEAFF
TGTGCCAGCAGCTTATCCGAAGACACTGAAGCTTTCTTT
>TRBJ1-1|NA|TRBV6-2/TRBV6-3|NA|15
CASSTLRGHYTEAFF
TGTGCCAGCAGTACCCTGAGGGGACATTACACTGAAGCTTTCTTT
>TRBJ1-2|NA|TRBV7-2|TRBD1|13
CASSRDRAGGYTF
TGTGCCAGCAGCCGGGACAGGGCAGGGGGCTACACCTTC
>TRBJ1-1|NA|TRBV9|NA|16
CASSASVGGGGTEAFF
TGTGCCAGCAGCGCCTCGGTGGGGGGAGGGGGCACTGAAGCTTTCTTT
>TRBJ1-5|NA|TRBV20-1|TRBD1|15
CSASWGQGARQPQHF
TGCAGTGCTAGTTGGGGACAGGGGGCACGGCAGCCCCAGCATTTT
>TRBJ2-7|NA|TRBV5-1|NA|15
CASSFRTVRPPGQYF
TGCGCCAGCAGCTTCCGGACAGTACGGCCTCCCGGGCAGTACTTC
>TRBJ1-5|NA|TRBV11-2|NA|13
CASSFETSQPQHF
TGTGCCAGCAGCTTCGAAACAAGTCAGCCCCAGCATTTT
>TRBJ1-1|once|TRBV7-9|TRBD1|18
CASSLWVWDRGGGSEAFF
TGTGCCAGCAGCTTATGGGTATGGGACAGGGGCGGCGGGAGTGAAGCTTTCTTT
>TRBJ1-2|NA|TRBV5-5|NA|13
CASSLVPDYGYTF
TGTGCCAGCAGCTTGGTACCGGACTATGGCTACACCTTC
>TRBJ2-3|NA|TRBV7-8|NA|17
CASSLARDTKNTDTQYF
TGTGCCAGCAGCTTAGCGCGAGACACAAAAAACACAGATACGCAGTATTTT
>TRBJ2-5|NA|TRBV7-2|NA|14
CASSPPPGRETQYF
TGTGCCAGCAGCCCCCCCCCGGGGAGAGAGACCCAGTACTTC
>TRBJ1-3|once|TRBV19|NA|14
CASSQGIPGNTIYF
TGTGCCAGTAGTCAGGGTATCCCTGGAAACACCATATATTTT
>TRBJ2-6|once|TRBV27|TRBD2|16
CASSWGGTSGANVLTF
TGTGCCAGCAGTTGGGGGGGGACCTCTGGGGCCAACGTCCTGACTTTC
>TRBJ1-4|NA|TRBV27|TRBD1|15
CASSPRTGPNEKLFF
TGTGCCAGCAGTCCTCGGACAGGTCCGAACGAAAAACTGTTTTTT
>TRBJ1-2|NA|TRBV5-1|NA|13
CASSQDVGHGYTF
TGCGCCAGCAGCCAGGACGTTGGTCATGGCTACACCTTC
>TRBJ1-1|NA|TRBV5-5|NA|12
CASSLGITEAFF
TGTGCCAGCAGCTTAGGGATCACTGAAGCTTTCTTT
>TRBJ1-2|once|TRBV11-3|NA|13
CASSREQIYGYTF
TGTGCCAGCAGCCGAGAGCAGATTTATGGCTACACCTTC
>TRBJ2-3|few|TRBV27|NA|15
CASSLTGLFTDTQYF
TGTGCCAGCAGTCTAACGGGACTCTTCACAGATACGCAGTATTTT
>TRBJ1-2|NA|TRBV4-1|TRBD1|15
CASSLSGTDNYGYTF
TGCGCCAGCAGCCTGTCCGGGACAGATAACTATGGCTACACCTTC
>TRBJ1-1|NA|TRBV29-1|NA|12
CSAYHRQVEAFF
TGCAGCGCTTACCACCGACAGGTTGAAGCTTTCTTT
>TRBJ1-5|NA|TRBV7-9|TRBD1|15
CASSGPGTGYQPQHF
TGTGCCAGCAGCGGACCCGGGACAGGTTATCAGCCCCAGCATTTT
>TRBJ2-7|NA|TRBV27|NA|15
CASSVRAKDTYEQYF
TGTGCCAGCAGTGTTAGGGCAAAGGACACCTACGAGCAGTACTTC
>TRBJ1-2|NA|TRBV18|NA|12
CASSPPAPGYTF
TGTGCCAGCTCACCACCGGCGCCTGGCTACACCTTC
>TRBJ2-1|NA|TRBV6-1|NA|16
CASSELSPGIDNEQFF
TGTGCCAGCAGTGAACTGAGCCCGGGAATCGACAATGAGCAGTTCTTC
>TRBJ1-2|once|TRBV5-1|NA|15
CASSFGRTVNYGYTF
TGCGCCAGCAGCTTCGGAAGGACAGTTAACTATGGCTACACCTTC
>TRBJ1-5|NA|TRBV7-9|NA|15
CASSPGARGKQPQHF
TGTGCCAGCAGCCCAGGAGCCCGAGGGAAACAGCCCCAGCATTTT
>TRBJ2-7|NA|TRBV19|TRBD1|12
CATATGGHEQYF
TGTGCCACCGCGACAGGGGGCCACGAGCAGTACTTC
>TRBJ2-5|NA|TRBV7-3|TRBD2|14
CASSLWGGKETQYF
TGTGCCAGCAGCTTATGGGGGGGAAAAGAGACCCAGTACTTC
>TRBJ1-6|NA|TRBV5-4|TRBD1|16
CASSPDRWGYNSPLHF
TGTGCCAGCAGCCCGGACAGGTGGGGCTATAATTCACCCCTCCACTTT
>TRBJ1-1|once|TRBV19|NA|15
CASSPSGSGYTEAFF
TGTGCCAGTAGTCCATCCGGGAGCGGGTACACTGAAGCTTTCTTT
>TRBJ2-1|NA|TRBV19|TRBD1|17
CASSTMTGGRSYNEQFF
TGTGCCAGTAGTACTATGACAGGGGGAAGATCCTACAATGAGCAGTTCTTC
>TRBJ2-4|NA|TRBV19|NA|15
CASSIGQIAKNIQYF
TGTGCCAGTAGTATTGGACAGATAGCCAAAAACATTCAGTACTTC